This passage covers 20 T cell receptor beta chains from one sample sequenced in a study of blood T cell repertoires in COVID-19. Assay: immunoSEQ multiplex PCR; the TCRdb copy retains only in-frame clones and omits some. This sample has 150,000 to 200,000 clones; over 65% occur once, and the top ten carry approximately 4%. Sequenced sample: PBMCs or T cells enriched from blood (not recorded which). These receptors all come from a woman between 45 and 65 years old who had recovered from COVID-19.

This clone showed up just a few times. This chain uses TRBV9 with TRBJ2-1; 9 positions agree with TRBD2. Germline V gene sequence: CDR1 SGDLS, CDR2 YYNGEE. The trim removed 7 bases at V and 3 bases at J, leaving 11 bases unmatched. The CDR3 contains 16 residues. CDR3 bases: TGTGCCAGCGCCCCTCGGGCTAGCGGGATCTACAATGAGCAGTTCTTC. Its protein is CASAPRASGIYNEQFF.

V is TRBV7-6 and J is TRBJ2-2; 7 nucleotides agree with TRBD1. Germline V CDR1 and CDR2: SGHVS, FNYEAQ. The CDR3 length is 15 residues. V lost 3 bases, J lost 6 bases, and 7 bases stayed unmatched. The CDR3 spells CASSFSRGLAGELFF. CDR3 DNA: TGTGCCAGCAGCTTCTCGAGGGGGCTAGCCGGGGAGCTGTTTTTT.

This clone was detected only a few times. The V call is TRBV28, the J call TRBJ1-5; D is unclear. The V end lost 2 bases, the J end lost 0 bases, and 8 bases lay between the germline ends. The CDR3 contains 15 residues. Germline CDR1 reads MDHEN; CDR2 reads SYDVKM. The CDR3: CASSLTGYSNQPQHF. Written as DNA, the CDR3 is TGTGCCAGCAGTTTAACCGGGTATAGCAATCAGCCCCAGCATTTT. The whole variable domain, filled in from reference TRBV28 and TRBJ1-5, reads DVKVTQSSRYLVKRTGEKVFLECVQDMDHENMFWYRQDPGLGLRLIYFSYDVKMKEKGDIPEGYSVSREKKERFSLILESASTNQTSMYLCASSLTGYSNQPQHFGDGTRLSIL.

The V call is TRBV4-2, the J call TRBJ2-5; 9 positions match TRBD2. V lost 0 bases to trimming and J lost 7 bases; unmatched junction nucleotides: 15. The CDR3 contains 18 residues. Germline values: CDR1 LGHNA, CDR2 YNFKEQ. CDR3 sequence (DNA): TGTGCCAGCAGCCAAGAATTGGCGGCTAGCGGGGTCATCCCGACCCAGTACTTC. It is translated as CASSQELAASGVIPTQYF.

V is TRBV12-3 or TRBV12-4 and J is TRBJ1-1; TRBD1 might be the D (5 bases). The V end lost 1 base, the J end lost 10 bases, and 10 bases lay between the germline ends. This CDR3 spans 12 amino acids. The CDR3 protein is CASSLGAGVAFF. The CDR3 DNA sequence: TGTGCCAGCAGTTTAGGTGCGGGGGTAGCTTTCTTT.

J is TRBJ1-2 and V is TRBV27, with D perhaps matching TRBD1 (5 bases). V was pared by 3 bases and J by 4 bases, with 15 bases between. The CDR3 length is 15 residues. From germline, CDR1 is MNHEY and CDR2 SMNVEV (reference sequence). CDR3 sequence reads: CASSFGGSGIYGYTF. CDR3 DNA sequence: TGTGCCAGCAGTTTCGGGGGGAGTGGTATCTATGGCTACACCTTC.

CDR3 region: CASSGITGGANYGYTF. DNA for the CDR3: TGTGCCAGCAGTGGAATTACAGGGGGCGCAAACTATGGCTACACCTTC. The chain recombines TRBV6-2 or TRBV6-3 with TRBJ1-2; 9 nucleotides agree with TRBD1. The CDR3 is 16 residues long. Germline CDR1 reads MNHEY; CDR2 reads SVGEGT. With 5 bases clipped from V and 2 bases from J, the junction kept 9 bases outside the gene matches.

This clone occurred once. One end of the junction varies from germline; a read error may be responsible. The V gene is TRBV3-1 (or the pseudogene TRBV3-2), the J gene TRBJ1-2, with 8 bases lining up with TRBD1. The CDR3 totals 14 residues. Germline CDR1 is LGHDT and CDR2 is YNNKEL (reference sequence). The chain's CDR3 is CASNQRDRPYGYTF. CDR3 coding DNA: TGTGCCAGCAACCAAAGGGACAGGCCCTATGGCTACACCTTC.

The sample holds many counts of this clone. The chain combines TRBV5-1 with TRBJ1-2, with 7 bases that match TRBD1. Germline values: CDR1 SGHRS, CDR2 YFSETQ. The CDR3 sequence is 17 residues long. V was clipped by 2 bases and J by 4 bases; unmatched bases: 14. The CDR3 bases are TGCGCCAGCAGCTTTACCTTCGTAGGGGGCCAGCTCTATGGCTACACCTTC. Translation: CASSFTFVGGQLYGYTF. Full variable domain (remainder filled in from reference TRBV5-1 and TRBJ1-2): KAGVTQTPRYLIKTRGQQVTLSCSPISGHRSVSWYQQTPGQGLQFLFEYFSETQRNKGNFPGRFSGRQFSNSRSEMNVSTLELGDSALYLCASSFTFVGGQLYGYTFGSGTRLTVV.

The chain links TRBV28 to TRBJ2-7, with 7 bases lining up with TRBD1. CDR3 size: 13 residues. V shed 3 bases, J shed 4 bases, and the junction held 3 bases outside the gene matches. Germline values: CDR1 MDHEN, CDR2 SYDVKM. CDR3 residues: CASSFQGDYEQYV. CDR3 nucleotide sequence: TGTGCCAGCAGTTTTCAGGGGGATTACGAGCAGTACGTC.

The table lists this clone with a few counts. The chain uses TRBV7-9 and TRBJ2-3; tentatively, D is TRBD1 (6 bases). The CDR3 is 14 residues long. CDR1 and CDR2 from the germline V gene are SEHNR and FQNEAQ (reference sequence). V dropped 4 bases and J dropped 2 bases, with 10 bases sitting between them. In DNA form, the CDR3 reads TGTGCCAGCAGCTCCGGACAGATCACAGATACGCAGTATTTT. Translation: CASSSGQITDTQYF.

With regard to this clone: At the DNA level, this CDR3 is encoded by other sequences in the same sample as well. This chain joins TRBV3-1 (or the pseudogene TRBV3-2) and TRBJ1-1; the match to TRBD1 covers 9 bases. The length of the CDR3 is 14 residues. Trimming removed 3 bases from V and 2 bases from J; junction bases left unmatched: 1. The V gene's germline CDR1 is LGHDT and CDR2 YNNKEL (reference sequence). The CDR3 region is CASSQDRGNTEAFF. In nucleotides, the CDR3 is TGTGCCAGCAGCCAGGACAGGGGCAACACTGAAGCTTTCTTT.

The V gene is TRBV7-9, the J gene TRBJ2-1; 10 bases are shared with TRBD1. This CDR3 region has 14 residues. The ends lost 5 bases at V and 7 bases at J; junction bases unmatched: 5. Germline CDR1 reads SEHNR; CDR2 reads FQNEAQ (reference sequence). CDR3 DNA: TGTGCCAGCAGCGGACGGACAGGGGGTAATGAGCAGTTCTTC. This translates into CASSGRTGGNEQFF.

The chain joins TRBV7-6 to TRBJ1-6, with no clear D. Trimming cost V 2 bases and J 7 bases, with 9 bases left between them. The CDR3 spans 14 residues. The germline V gene encodes CDR1 SGHVS and CDR2 FNYEAQ. The CDR3, as DNA: TGTGCCAGCAGCTTAACACGGGGAAATTCACCCCTCCACTTT. This codes for CASSLTRGNSPLHF.

The chain recombines TRBV12-3 or TRBV12-4 with TRBJ2-1; 7 nucleotides agree with TRBD2. The CDR3 sequence is 11 residues long. The V gene end was trimmed by 5 bases and the J gene end by 10 bases; junction bases not matched to a gene: 2. This CDR3 reads CASSPGGEQFF. Here the CDR3 DNA reads TGTGCCAGCAGTCCGGGAGGAGAGCAGTTCTTC.

This chain uses TRBV6-4 with TRBJ1-2; TRBD1 matches at 8 bases. The CDR3 consists of 14 residues. CDR1 is MRHNA, CDR2 SNTAGT, per germline. Trimming cost V 5 bases and J 2 bases; bases outside gene matches: 4. The CDR3 nucleotides are TGTGCCAGCAGTCTTGGGACAGGAAACTATGGCTACACCTTC. Encoded protein: CASSLGTGNYGYTF.

This rearrangement joins TRBV28 to TRBJ1-1, with D unresolved. Per germline, CDR1 MDHEN and CDR2 SYDVKM. With 8 bases removed from V and 4 bases from J, the gap between germline ends came to 11 bases. This CDR3 comprises 12 residues. The CDR3 sequence is CASSFYSTEAFF. DNA of the CDR3: TGTGCCAGCTCCTTCTATAGCACTGAAGCTTTCTTT.

The V and J genes are TRBV19 and TRBJ2-2; a weak D match, TRBD1 (5 bases). V was clipped by 2 bases and J by 1 base, with 11 bases between them. Germline CDR1 and CDR2: LNHDA and SQIVND (reference sequence). CDR3 size: 16 residues. The CDR3 reads CASSIRTKQNTGELFF. CDR3 sequence (DNA): TGTGCCAGTAGTATAAGGACAAAGCAGAACACCGGGGAGCTGTTTTTT.

The table lists this clone with a count of one. This chain uses TRBV4-1 with TRBJ1-5; TRBD1 agrees at 7 bases. Germline CDR1 is MGHRA and CDR2 is YSYEKL. The CDR3 loop spans 17 amino acids. The V and J ends lost 2 bases and 5 bases, in that order; junction bases with no gene match: 12. Written as DNA, the CDR3 is TGCGCCAGCAGCCAAATAAATACAGGGGAAGGGGATCAGCCCCAGCATTTT. Amino acids: CASSQINTGEGDQPQHF.

This clone was seen only a few times. This CDR3 reads CASRKGTGGNTGELFF. CDR3 sequence (DNA): TGTGCCAGTAGGAAGGGCACAGGGGGGAACACCGGGGAGCTGTTTTTT. V usage is TRBV19 and J usage is TRBJ2-2, with 8 nucleotides matching TRBD1. J gave up 1 base and V 6 bases, and 7 bases lay outside the gene matches. The CDR3 contains 16 residues. Germline V CDR1 and CDR2: LNHDA, SQIVND (reference sequence).